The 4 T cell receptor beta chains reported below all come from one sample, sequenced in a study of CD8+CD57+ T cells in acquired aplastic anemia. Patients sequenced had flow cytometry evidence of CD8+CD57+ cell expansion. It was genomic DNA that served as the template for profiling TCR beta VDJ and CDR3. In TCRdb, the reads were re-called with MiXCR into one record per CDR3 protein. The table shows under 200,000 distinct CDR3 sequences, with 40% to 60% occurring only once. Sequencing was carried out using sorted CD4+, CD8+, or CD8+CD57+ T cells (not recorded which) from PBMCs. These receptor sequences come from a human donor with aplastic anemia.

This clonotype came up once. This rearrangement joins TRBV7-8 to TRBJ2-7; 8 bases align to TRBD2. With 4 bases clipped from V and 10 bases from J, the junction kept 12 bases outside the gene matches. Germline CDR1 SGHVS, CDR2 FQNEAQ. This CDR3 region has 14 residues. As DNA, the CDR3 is TGTGCCAGCAGCTCAGGACTAGCCGGCCCCAACCAGTACTTC. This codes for CASSSGLAGPNQYF.

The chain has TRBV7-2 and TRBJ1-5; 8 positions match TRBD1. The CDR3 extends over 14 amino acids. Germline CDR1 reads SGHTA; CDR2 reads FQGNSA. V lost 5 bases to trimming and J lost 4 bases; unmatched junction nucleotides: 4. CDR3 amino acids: CASSPTGGNQPQHF. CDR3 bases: TGTGCCAGCAGCCCTACAGGGGGAAATCAGCCCCAGCATTTT.

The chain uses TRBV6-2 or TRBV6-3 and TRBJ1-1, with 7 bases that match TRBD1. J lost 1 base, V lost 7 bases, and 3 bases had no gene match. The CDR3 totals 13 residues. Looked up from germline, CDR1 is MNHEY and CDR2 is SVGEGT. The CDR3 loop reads CASNRQGNTEAFF. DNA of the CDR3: TGTGCCAGCAACCGACAGGGGAACACTGAAGCTTTCTTT.

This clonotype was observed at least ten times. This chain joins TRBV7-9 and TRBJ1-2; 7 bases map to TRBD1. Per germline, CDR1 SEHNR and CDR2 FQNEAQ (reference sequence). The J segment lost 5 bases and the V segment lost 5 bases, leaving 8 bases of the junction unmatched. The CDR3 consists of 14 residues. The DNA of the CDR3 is TGTGCCAGCAGCCAGACAGGGAAAGGGTATGGCTACACCTTC. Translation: CASSQTGKGYGYTF.